The present entry profiles one T cell receptor beta chain with its context. As yet, its antigen is unknown. This CDR3 has 17 residues. Trimming shortened V by 2 bases and J by 0 bases, and 11 bases separated the two germline ends. The germline V gene encodes CDR1 KGHSH and CDR2 LQKENI. Genomic DNA per cell subset filled all wells of several immunoSEQ plates. In the original processing: Junction-only sequences without quality scores were provided by ImmunoSEQ, so filtering was different. Here immunoSEQ multiplex PCR was the method, and the copy in TCRdb shows in-frame clones only, minus some. V and J calls and clone size are copied from that table; D and trimming were computed from the DNA. This table has 780,000 or so clones, approximately 72% appearing once. The data belong to a study of shared clonotypes between healthy human individuals. Across the study: Each donor had three CD4 naive, three CD4 memory, two CD8 naive and one CD8 memory plate.

Findings and limits, study-wide: Collection of samples was limited to blood; tissue repertoires likely differ.

This TCR derives from a woman in her thirties in good health. The chain uses TRBV18 and TRBJ2-6; TRBD2 might be the D (6 bases). Material for sequencing was memory CD4+ T cells sorted from blood. Subset defined: CD45RA-negative fraction. The CDR3, as DNA: TGTGCCAGCTCACCAGTAGCGGAGGGCTCTGGGGCCAACGTCCTGACTTTC. It specifies CASSPVAEGSGANVLTF.